This T cell receptor beta chain was identified during a study of T cell responses to AZD1222 COVID-19 vaccine. Study summary: Samples with a second dose at about 4 or about 12 weeks were pooled together.

V was clipped by 5 bases and J by 2 bases, with 6 bases between them. This CDR3 is built from 12 residues. CDR1 is SEHNR, CDR2 FQNEAQ, per germline (reference sequence). Study-level results: Vaccine-related CD4 TCRs covered spike, predominating at 160-218 and 743-854. Mostly white British, mostly female donors; authors suggested clonal diversity may be underestimated. Recipients of two AZD1222 doses showed rising Spike-specific TCR breadth and depth.

About this clone: What it binds is not known.

The assay was immunoSEQ multiplex PCR, and TCRdb's table has in-frame clones only and misses some. Of 150,000 to 180,000 clones listed, roughly 90% are singletons. This chain links TRBV7-9 with TRBJ2-5; no firm D call. The TCR comes from an adult in good health. This specimen was peripheral blood, taken on day 0 of AZD1222 vaccination. The CDR3 DNA reads as TGTGCCAGCAGCCAAATTCAAGAGACCCAGTACTTC. This codes for CASSQIQETQYF.